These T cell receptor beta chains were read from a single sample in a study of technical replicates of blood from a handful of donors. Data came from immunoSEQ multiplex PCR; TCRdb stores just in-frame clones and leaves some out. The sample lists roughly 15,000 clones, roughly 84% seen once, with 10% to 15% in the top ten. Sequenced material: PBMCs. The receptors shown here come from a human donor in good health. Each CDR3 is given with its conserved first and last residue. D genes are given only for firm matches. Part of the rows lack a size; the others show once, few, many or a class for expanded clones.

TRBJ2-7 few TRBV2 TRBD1 CASRYPPLGQGGYEQYF TGTGCCAGCAGGTATCCCCCTTTGGGACAGGGTGGCTACGAGCAGTACTTC
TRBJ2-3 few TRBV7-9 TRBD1 CASSPRGPDTQYF TGTGCCAGCAGCCCGAGGGGGCCCGATACGCAGTATTTT
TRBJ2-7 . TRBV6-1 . CASSEALQGVYEQYF TGTGCCAGCAGTGAAGCGCTACAGGGAGTCTACGAGCAGTACTTC
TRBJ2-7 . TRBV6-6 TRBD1 CASSYSGQGAYEQYF TGTGCCAGCAGTTACTCGGGACAGGGGGCGTACGAGCAGTACTTC
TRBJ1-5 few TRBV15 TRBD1 CATSIGGQGPNRPQHF TGTGCCACCAGCATAGGGGGACAGGGACCGAATCGACCCCAGCATTTT
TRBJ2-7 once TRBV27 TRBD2 CASSSGLAGEPYEQYF TGTGCCAGCAGTTCCGGACTAGCGGGAGAGCCCTACGAGCAGTACTTC
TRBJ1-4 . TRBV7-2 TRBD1 CASSPSLPGQINEKLFF TGTGCCAGCAGCCCCTCCTTACCGGGACAGATTAATGAAAAACTGTTTTTT
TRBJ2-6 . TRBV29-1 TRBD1 CSAVQGVTGANVLTF TGCAGCGCCGTACAGGGGGTTACTGGGGCCAACGTCCTGACTTTC
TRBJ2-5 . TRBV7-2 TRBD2 CASSSSGTKTQYF TGTGCCAGCAGCTCTAGCGGGACTAAGACCCAGTACTTC
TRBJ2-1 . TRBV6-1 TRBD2 CASSSEAGGLNEQFF TGTGCCAGCAGCTCTGAAGCGGGAGGTTTAAATGAGCAGTTCTTC
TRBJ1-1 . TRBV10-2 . CASSEFGRTEAFF TGCGCCAGCAGTGAGTTTGGTCGGACTGAAGCTTTCTTT
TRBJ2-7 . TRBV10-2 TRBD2 CASEQRGSYEQYF TGCGCCAGCGAACAGCGGGGCTCCTACGAGCAGTACTTC
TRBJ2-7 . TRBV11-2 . CASSSSPAYEQYF TGTGCCAGCAGCTCCTCCCCTGCCTACGAGCAGTACTTC
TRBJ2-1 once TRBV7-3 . CASSSYLDNEQFF TGTGCCAGCAGCTCCTACTTGGACAATGAGCAGTTCTTC
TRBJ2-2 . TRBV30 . CAWSPGIGELFF TGTGCCTGGAGCCCGGGGATCGGGGAGCTGTTTTTT
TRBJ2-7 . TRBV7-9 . CASRQIKGTARGYEQYF TGTGCCAGCAGACAGATCAAAGGGACGGCGCGGGGATACGAGCAGTACTTC
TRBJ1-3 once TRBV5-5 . CASSLPGASGNTIYF TGTGCCAGCAGCCTGCCGGGAGCCTCTGGAAACACCATATATTTT
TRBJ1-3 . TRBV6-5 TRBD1 CASRLQGSGNTIYF TGTGCCAGCAGATTACAGGGGTCTGGAAACACCATATATTTT
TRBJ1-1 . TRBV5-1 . CASSPQGNFGTEAFF TGCGCCAGCAGCCCTCAGGGAAATTTTGGCACTGAAGCTTTCTTT
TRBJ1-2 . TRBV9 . CASSVAIEPNYGYTF TGTGCCAGCAGCGTTGCGATTGAGCCGAACTATGGCTACACCTTC
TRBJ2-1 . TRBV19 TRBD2 CASSDGGAGTSGRQFF TGTGCCAGTAGCGATGGGGGCGCCGGGACTAGCGGGAGACAGTTCTTC
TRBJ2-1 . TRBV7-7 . CASAASSYNEQFF TGTGCCAGCGCGGCGAGCTCCTACAATGAGCAGTTCTTC
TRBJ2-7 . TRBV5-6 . CASSFSSGGAYEQYF TGTGCCAGCAGCTTCAGTAGCGGAGGCGCCTACGAGCAGTACTTC
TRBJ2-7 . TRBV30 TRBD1 CAWGTGTGVYEQYF TGTGCCTGGGGGACCGGGACAGGGGTTTACGAGCAGTACTTC
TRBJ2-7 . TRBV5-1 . CASSSGQSTYEQYF TGCGCCAGCAGCTCCGGACAGAGTACCTACGAGCAGTACTTC
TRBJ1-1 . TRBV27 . CASLSWGQNTEAFF TGTGCCAGTCTGAGTTGGGGGCAGAACACTGAAGCTTTCTTT
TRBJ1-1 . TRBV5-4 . CASSLLGGDTEAFF TGTGCCAGCAGCTTGTTGGGGGGAGACACTGAAGCTTTCTTT
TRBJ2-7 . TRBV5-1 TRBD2 CASSTTSARFYEQYF TGCGCCAGCAGCACGACTAGCGCGAGATTCTACGAGCAGTACTTC